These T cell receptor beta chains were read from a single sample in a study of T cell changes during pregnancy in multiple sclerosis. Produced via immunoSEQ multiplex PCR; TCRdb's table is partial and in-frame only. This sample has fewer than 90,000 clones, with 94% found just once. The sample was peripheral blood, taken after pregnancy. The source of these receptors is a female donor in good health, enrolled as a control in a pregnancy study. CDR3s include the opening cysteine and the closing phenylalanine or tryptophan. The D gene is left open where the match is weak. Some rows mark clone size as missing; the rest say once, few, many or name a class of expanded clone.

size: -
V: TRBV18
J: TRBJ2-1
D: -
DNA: TGTGCCAGCTCAGGGGGGTTGAGCTACAATGAGCAGTTCTTC
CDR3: CASSGGLSYNEQFF

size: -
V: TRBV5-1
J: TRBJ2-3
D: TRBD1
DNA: TGCGCCAGCAGCTCCCAGGGGGCGAAAGATACGCAGTATTTT
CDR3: CASSSQGAKDTQYF

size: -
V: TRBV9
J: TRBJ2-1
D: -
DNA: TGTGCCAGCAGCGTAAGACAGAATGAGCAGTTCTTC
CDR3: CASSVRQNEQFF

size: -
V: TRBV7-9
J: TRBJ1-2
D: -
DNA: TGTGCCAGCAGCCGACTAGACAGTGAAGCTAACTATGGCTACACCTTC
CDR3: CASSRLDSEANYGYTF

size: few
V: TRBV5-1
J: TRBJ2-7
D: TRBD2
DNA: TGCGCCAGCAGCCCCAACCTGAATAGCGGGAGTGACGAGCAGTACTTC
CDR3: CASSPNLNSGSDEQYF

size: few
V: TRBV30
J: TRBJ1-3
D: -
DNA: TGTGCCTGGGGGGGCCGGGGACACTCTGGAAACACCATATATTTT
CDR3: CAWGGRGHSGNTIYF

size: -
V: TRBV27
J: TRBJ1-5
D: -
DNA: TGTGCCAGCAGTTCCGGTAATAGCAATCAGCCCCAGCATTTT
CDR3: CASSSGNSNQPQHF

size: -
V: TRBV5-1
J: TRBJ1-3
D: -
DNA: TGCGCCAGCAGCTTGGGAGGTGGAGGGCTTAGAGCTGGAAACACCATATATTTT
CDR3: CASSLGGGGLRAGNTIYF

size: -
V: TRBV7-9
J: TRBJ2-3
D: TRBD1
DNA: TGTGCCAGCAGCTTGGACAGGGGCGGGGGTTACTGGGGCACAGATACGCAGTATTTT
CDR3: CASSLDRGGGYWGTDTQYF

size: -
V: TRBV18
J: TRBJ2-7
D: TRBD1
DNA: TGTGCCAGCTCACCGCTCTTGAATACGATCGACAGGGAAGTTCCCCACGAGCAGTACTTC
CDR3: CASSPLLNTIDREVPHEQYF

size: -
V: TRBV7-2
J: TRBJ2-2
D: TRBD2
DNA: TGTGCCAGCAGCTTTGGGTCTCTAGCGGGAGTGGGGGAGCTGTTTTTT
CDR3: CASSFGSLAGVGELFF

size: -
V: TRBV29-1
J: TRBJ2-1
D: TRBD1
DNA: TGCAGCGCAGGACAGGATAAATACAATGAGCAGTTCTTC
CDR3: CSAGQDKYNEQFF

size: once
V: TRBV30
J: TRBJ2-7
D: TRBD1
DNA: TGTGCCTGGAGTGGAGACAGGGGGACCTACGAGCAGTACTTC
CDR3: CAWSGDRGTYEQYF

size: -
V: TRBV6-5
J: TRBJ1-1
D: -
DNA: TGTGCCAGCAGTCCACAGGGAGCGATGAACACTGAAGCTTTCTTT
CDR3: CASSPQGAMNTEAFF

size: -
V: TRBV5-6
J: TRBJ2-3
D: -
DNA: TGTGCCAGCAGCTTGGGTTTCAGCGCAGATACGCAGTATTTT
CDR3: CASSLGFSADTQYF

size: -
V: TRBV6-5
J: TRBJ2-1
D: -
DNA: TGTGCCAGCAGTTACGAGAGGCTAGCGAGCGATGAGCAGTTCTTC
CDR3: CASSYERLASDEQFF

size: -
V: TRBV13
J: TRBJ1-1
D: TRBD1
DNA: TGTGCCAGCGCCGGGACAGGGGGCGGGAACACTGAAGCTTTCTTT
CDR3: CASAGTGGGNTEAFF

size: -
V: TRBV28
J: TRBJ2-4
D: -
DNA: TGTGCCAGCAGTTTCTCTACCCAGCTCAGGGGTAGGACCAAAAACATTCAGTACTTC
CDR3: CASSFSTQLRGRTKNIQYF

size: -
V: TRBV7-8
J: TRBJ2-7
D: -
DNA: TGTGCCAGCAGCTTAGGTCCGGTTAAGGAGCAGTACTTC
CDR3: CASSLGPVKEQYF

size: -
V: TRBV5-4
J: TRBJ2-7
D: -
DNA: TGTGCCAGCAGCCGGGATGGGAGGTTCGAGCAGTACTTC
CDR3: CASSRDGRFEQYF

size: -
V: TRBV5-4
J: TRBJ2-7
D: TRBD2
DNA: TGTGCCAGCAGTGCCGGGAGGGCCGCCGAGCAGTACTTC
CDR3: CASSAGRAAEQYF

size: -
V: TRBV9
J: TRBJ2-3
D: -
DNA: TGTGCCAGCAGCCTGCAAGCGGGCGCAGATACGCAGTATTTT
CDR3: CASSLQAGADTQYF

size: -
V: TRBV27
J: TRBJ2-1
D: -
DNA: TGTGCCAGCAGCATCTTCCCGACGGAACAGAATGAGCAGTTCTTC
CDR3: CASSIFPTEQNEQFF

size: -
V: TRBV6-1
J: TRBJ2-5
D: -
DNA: TGTGCCAGCAGGGGAGGATTTAAAGAGACCCAGTACTTC
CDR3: CASRGGFKETQYF

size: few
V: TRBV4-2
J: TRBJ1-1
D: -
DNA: TGTGCCAGCAGCCAAGGGGGGCGTAACACTGAAGCTTTCTTT
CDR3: CASSQGGRNTEAFF

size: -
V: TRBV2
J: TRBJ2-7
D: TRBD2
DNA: TGTGCCAGCAGTGAACTTGCGGGAGGGACCTACGAGCAGTACTTC
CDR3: CASSELAGGTYEQYF

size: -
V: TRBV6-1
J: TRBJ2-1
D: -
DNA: TGTGCCAGCAGTGAATTGGTCGCCCTAGAGAGGTCCTACAATGAGCAGTTCTTC
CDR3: CASSELVALERSYNEQFF

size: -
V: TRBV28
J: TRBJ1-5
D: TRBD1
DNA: TGTGCCAGCAGTAACTCAGGGGGCCATCAGCCCCAGCATTTT
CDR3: CASSNSGGHQPQHF

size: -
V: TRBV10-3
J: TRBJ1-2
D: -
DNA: TGTGCCATCAGATGGACAGAGAACTATGGCTACACCTTC
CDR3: CAIRWTENYGYTF

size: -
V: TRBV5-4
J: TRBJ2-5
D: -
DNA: TGTGCCAGCAGCCCACAGGGTCTGGGCCAAGAGACCCAGTACTTC
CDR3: CASSPQGLGQETQYF

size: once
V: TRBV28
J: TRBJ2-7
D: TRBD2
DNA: TGTGCCAGCAGTCGGAACAGGGTAAGAGGGGCTAGCGGGATCTACGAGCAGTACTTC
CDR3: CASSRNRVRGASGIYEQYF

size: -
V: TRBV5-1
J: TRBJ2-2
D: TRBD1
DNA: TGCGCCAGCAGTAATCGGACAGGGGCGGTCGGGGAGCTGTTTTTT
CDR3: CASSNRTGAVGELFF

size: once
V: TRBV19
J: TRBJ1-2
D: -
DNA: TGTGCCAGTAGTATAGAGGCACGCAACTATGGCTACACCTTC
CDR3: CASSIEARNYGYTF

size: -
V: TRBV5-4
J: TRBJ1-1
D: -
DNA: TGTGCCGTGGACGAAACGGGGTCGGGCACTGAAGCTTTCTTT
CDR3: CAVDETGSGTEAFF

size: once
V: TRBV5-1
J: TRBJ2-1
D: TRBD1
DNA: TGCGCCAGCAGCTTGGCCTTTACAGGGGGCAATGAGCAGTTCTTC
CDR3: CASSLAFTGGNEQFF

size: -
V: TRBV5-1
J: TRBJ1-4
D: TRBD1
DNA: TGCGCCAGCAGCTTGGCCGGGACAGACAATGAAAAACTGTTTTTT
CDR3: CASSLAGTDNEKLFF

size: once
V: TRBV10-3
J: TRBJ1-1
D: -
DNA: TGTGCCATCAGTGAGGGGGAGATAGGTGAAGCTTTCTTT
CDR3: CAISEGEIGEAFF

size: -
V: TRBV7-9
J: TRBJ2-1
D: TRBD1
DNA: TGTGCCAGCAGCCCGCAGGGGGTCTCCTACAATGAGCAGTTCTTC
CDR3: CASSPQGVSYNEQFF

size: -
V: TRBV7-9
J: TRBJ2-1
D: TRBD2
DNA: TGTGCCAGCAGCCCGAGCCCTTGGGCTAGCGGGAGGGGGAGGAATGAGCAGTTCTTC
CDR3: CASSPSPWASGRGRNEQFF

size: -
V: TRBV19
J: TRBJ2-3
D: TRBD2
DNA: TGTGCCAGTGGACTAGTTGGCACAGATACGCAGTATTTT
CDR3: CASGLVGTDTQYF

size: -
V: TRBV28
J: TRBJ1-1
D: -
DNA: TGTGCCAGCAGTCTTACCCCGGGATCCGGGGACACTGAAGCTTTCTTT
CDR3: CASSLTPGSGDTEAFF

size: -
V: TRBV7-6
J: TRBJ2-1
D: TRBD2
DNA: TGTGCCAGCAGCTCCCGGACTAGCGGCTACAATGAGCAGTTCTTC
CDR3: CASSSRTSGYNEQFF

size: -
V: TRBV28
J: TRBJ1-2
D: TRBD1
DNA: TGTGCCAGCAGTTTACCGGGACAGGGGAAGCGACGCGGCTATGGCTACACCTTC
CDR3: CASSLPGQGKRRGYGYTF

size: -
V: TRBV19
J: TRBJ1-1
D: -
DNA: TGTGCCAGTAGTATAGCCAGCGGCACTGAAGCTTTCTTT
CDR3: CASSIASGTEAFF

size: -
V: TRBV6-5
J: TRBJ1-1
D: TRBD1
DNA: TGTGCCAGCAGCTACGGACAGGGGAACACTGAAGCTTTCTTT
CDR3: CASSYGQGNTEAFF

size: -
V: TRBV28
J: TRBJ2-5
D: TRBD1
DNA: TGTGCCAGCAGTTCAGAAGCCGGGACAGCCCAAGAGACCCAGTACTTC
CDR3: CASSSEAGTAQETQYF

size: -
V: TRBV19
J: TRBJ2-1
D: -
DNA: TGTGCCAGTGCCCCCCTCTACGGTACTTACAATGAGCAGTTCTTC
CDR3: CASAPLYGTYNEQFF

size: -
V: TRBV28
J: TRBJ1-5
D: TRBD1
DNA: TGTGCCAGCAGTCCGGGCGGGCAGGGGGCTCAGCCCCAGCATTTT
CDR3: CASSPGGQGAQPQHF

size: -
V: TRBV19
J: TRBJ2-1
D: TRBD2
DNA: TGTGCCAGTAGTATAGTGGGAGGGTTCAACGAGCAGTTCTTC
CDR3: CASSIVGGFNEQFF

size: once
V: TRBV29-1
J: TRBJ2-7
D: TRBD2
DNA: TGCAGCGTAGCTAGCGGGAGCTCCTACGAGCAGTACTTC
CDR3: CSVASGSSYEQYF

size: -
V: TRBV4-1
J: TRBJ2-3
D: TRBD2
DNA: TGCGCCAGCAGCCAAGAGGATCGACTAGCGGGAGATACGCAGTATTTT
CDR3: CASSQEDRLAGDTQYF

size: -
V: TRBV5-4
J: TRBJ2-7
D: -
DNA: TGTGCCAGCAGCTTAGTGCCAGATGGCGAGCAGTACTTC
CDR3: CASSLVPDGEQYF

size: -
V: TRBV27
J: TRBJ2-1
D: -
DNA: TGTGCCAGCAGTTTGATTTGGGGGGACGAGCAGTTCTTC
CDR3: CASSLIWGDEQFF

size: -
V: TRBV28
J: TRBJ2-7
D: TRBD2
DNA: TGTGCCAGCTCCGGGGGGATCGCATCGGGGGAGCAGTACTTC
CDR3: CASSGGIASGEQYF

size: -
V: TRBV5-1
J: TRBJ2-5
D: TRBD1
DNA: TGCGCCAGCAGCCCCGGACAGGGACAAGAGACCCAGTACTTC
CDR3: CASSPGQGQETQYF

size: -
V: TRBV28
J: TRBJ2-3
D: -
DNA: TGTGCCAGCAGCAGAAGTAGCACAGATACGCAGTATTTT
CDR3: CASSRSSTDTQYF

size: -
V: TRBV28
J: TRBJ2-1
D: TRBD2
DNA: TGTGCCAGCAGCCAAGCGGGAAGGGCCTACAATGAGCAGTTCTTC
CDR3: CASSQAGRAYNEQFF

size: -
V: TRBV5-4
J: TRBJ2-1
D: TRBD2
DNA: TGTGCCAGCACCAAAGAACCGGGACTAGCGGGAGATGGGGAGCAGTTCTTC
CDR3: CASTKEPGLAGDGEQFF

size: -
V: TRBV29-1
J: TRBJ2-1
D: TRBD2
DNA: TGCAGCGTTGAGTGGTCCCGGACTAGCGGGAGGGCTGGTGAGCAGTTCTTC
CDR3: CSVEWSRTSGRAGEQFF